The sequence of this TCR beta chain was determined in a study of blood T cell repertoires in COVID-19. Study summary: Whether acute or convalescent, the COVID-19 samples came from the United States, Italy and Spain.

The CDR3 has 13 residues. Germline CDR1 reads ENHRY; CDR2 reads SYGVKD. Trimming took 6 bases from V and 5 from J; bases not matched to a gene: 4. Methods used by the authors: Amplifying reference gene primers gave estimates of nucleated cell counts. Here immunoSEQ multiplex PCR was the method, and the copy in TCRdb shows in-frame clones only, minus some. Clonal size and the V and J genes are those of that table, whereas D and trimming came from the DNA. Of 150,000 or so clones listed, approximately 92% are singletons. The rearrangement links TRBV10-3 to TRBJ1-5, with 7 bases lining up with TRBD1. This TCR derives from a man aged 18 to 30 with COVID-19, enrolled during active disease. Sequenced material: peripheral blood. CDR3 residues: CAIRGTADQPQHF. The CDR3 bases are TGTGCCATCAGGGGGACAGCGGATCAGCCCCAGCATTTT.